This T cell receptor (beta chain) was identified in a study of Graves' ophthalmopathy and Graves' hyperthyroidism. Study-level findings and limits: Blood shared most expanded thyroid clonotypes above 0.001 frequency. The model flagged ophthalmopathy progression at over 60% sensitivity and nearly 75% specificity.

Amplification of TCR beta CDR3 regions used RNA transcripts. HTBI-primed RT-PCR formed the first round, and a multiplex PCR formed the second. TCRdb ran MiXCR on the multiplex PCR reads and lists one entry per CDR3 protein. The sample comprises hundreds of thousands of distinct CDR3 sequences, 35% to 50% of which are singletons, and about 40% rests with the top ten. The germline V gene encodes CDR1 SGHTA and CDR2 FQGNSA. The CDR3 extends over 13 amino acids. Other autoimmune disease, uncontrolled infection, pregnancy and lactation led to exclusion. Someone took the PBMCs out of more than 9 ml of fresh peripheral blood. Worth noting for this clonotype: The antigen remains unidentified. Sequence at one end of the junction differs from germline and may be a read error.

This TCR was sampled from an adult man with Graves' ophthalmopathy. The chain combines TRBV7-2 with TRBJ2-7, with 8 bases lining up with TRBD2. Sequencing was performed on peripheral blood. CDR3 bases: TGTGCTAGCAGCTTAGCGGGGACCTACGAGCAGCACTTC. Translation gives CASSLAGTYEQHF.